Sequencing of this TCR beta chain was carried out in a study of T cell repertoires in cytomegalovirus infection. Whole-study findings and limits: Across the ex vivo response, the dominant clonotypes were HLA-C-restricted CMV-specific TCR beta clonotypes.

This clonotype was picked up a small number of times. What it recognizes is unknown. One entry per CDR3 protein, called by TCRdb with MiXCR from the reads. The sample yields over 100,000 distinct CDR3 sequences, about 28% seen once. The V gene's germline CDR1 is SGHVS and CDR2 FQNEAQ. The CDR3 is 15 amino acids. The V gene lost 1 base and the J gene lost 1 base, with 11 bases spanning the gap. The rearrangement uses TRBV7-8 and TRBJ2-7; D unclear. This TCR came from a human donor in good health (CMV status not recorded). Some clones in this sample may be carry-over from other donors' samples. The specimen was CD8+ T cells from cultured PBMCs, collected from culture after CMV antigen stimulation. The CDR3 region is CASSLVSGSSYEQYF. As DNA, the CDR3 is TGTGCCAGCAGCTTAGTGTCGGGCAGTTCCTACGAGCAGTACTTC.